This record concerns one T cell receptor (beta chain) sequence. This clone was detected once. Its antigen is unknown. No much larger clone exists at a distance of one base, and base qualities are not known. None of the patients whose archived tumor blocks were used had received neoadjuvant therapy prior to resection. The preserved-tissue arm of the study used 30 to 35 surgical resection samples from under 25 previously untreated pancreatic ductal adenocarcinoma patients. DNA for the resection arm was extracted from ten 5-micron curls of FFPE tumor cut next to the multiplex immunohistochemistry slide. This sample is part of a study of CXCR4 blockade with PD-1 therapy in pancreatic cancer (dated by TCRdb to the late 2010s). Broadly, across the study: Multiplex immunohistochemistry and TCRbeta immunosequencing of resected pancreatic ductal adenocarcinoma were combined in the study with ex vivo slice culture in which PD-1 and CXCR4 blockade were tested. Two geographically distinct regions were TCR-sequenced from each of about six tumors to assess intratumoral heterogeneity.

Broader findings and caveats from the paper: Because only TCRbeta chains were sequenced, true antigen-specificity overlap among convergent dominant clones remained unconfirmed while awaiting paired alpha-beta single-cell sequencing. Tumors showed clonal expansion, with mean productive clonality 0.14 versus 0.05 in healthy blood, but clonality did not correlate with survival. A strong correlation was found between amino acid clone frequency and the number of distinct nucleotide rearrangements encoding each amino acid clone, suggesting convergent selection by common tumor antigens.

TCRbeta CDR3 regions were immunosequenced from extracted DNA using the immunoSEQ Assay at Adaptive Biotechnologies. Turning to the authors' computational methods: To quantify the absolute abundance of each unique TCRbeta CDR3, sequences were collapsed and filtered. Clonality, calculated using only productive in-frame rearrangements, was defined as 1 minus Pielou's evenness. Regional overlap was measured by following the top 100 nucleotide rearrangements across paired samples, and the Morisita index was used to compare paired samples with unrelated samples. Convergence of nucleotide rearrangements onto identical amino acid sequences was assessed with the immunoSEQ Rearrangement Details tool. TCRdb took this table from immuneACCESS and kept in-frame rearrangements with V and J called. Such tables lack part of the clones; where checked against another copy, unresolved V genes explain under half of the gap, and the rest is unexplained. For V, J and clone size, that table is used; D and trimming come from the DNA. Counted in this sample were 15,000 to 20,000 clones; around 70% of them appeared once. The ten top clones hold approximately 6% of the sample.

The sample comprised tumor tissue. This sequence originates from a human donor with pancreatic ductal adenocarcinoma.

The bases are TGCGCCAGCAGCCCGACTAGTCTAAATGAGCAGTTCTTC. It translates to CASSPTSLNEQFF. The chain is assembled from TRBV4-1 and TRBJ2-1; TRBD2 is possibly the D segment (6 matching bases). The trim is 4 bases for V and 7 bases for J, with a gap of 11 bases between the germline ends. According to the germline V gene, CDR1 reads MGHRA and CDR2 reads YSYEKL. Including cysteine and phenylalanine, the CDR3 has 13 amino acids. This entry keeps only the CDR3 DNA: 39 bases, framed from base 1.